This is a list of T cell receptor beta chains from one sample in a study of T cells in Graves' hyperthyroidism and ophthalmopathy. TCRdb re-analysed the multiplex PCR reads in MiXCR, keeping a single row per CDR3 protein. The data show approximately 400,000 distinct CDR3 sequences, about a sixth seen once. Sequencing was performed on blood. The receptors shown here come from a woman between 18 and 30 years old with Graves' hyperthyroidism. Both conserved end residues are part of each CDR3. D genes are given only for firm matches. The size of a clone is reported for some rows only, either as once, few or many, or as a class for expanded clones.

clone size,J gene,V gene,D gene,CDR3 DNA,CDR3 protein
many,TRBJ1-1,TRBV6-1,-,TGTGCCAGCAGCGTACGCATGGGGGCCACTGAAGCTTTCTTT,CASSVRMGATEAFF
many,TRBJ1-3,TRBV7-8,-,TGTGCCAGCAGCCGCGGGGACCGCTCTGGAAACACCATATATTTT,CASSRGDRSGNTIYF
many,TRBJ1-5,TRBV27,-,TGTGCCAGCAGTTTAAACAGGAGCAATCAGCCCCAGCATTTT,CASSLNRSNQPQHF
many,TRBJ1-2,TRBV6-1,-,TGTGCCAGCAGTGCGGGGGGGGAGGGAAATGGCTACACCTTC,CASSAGGEGNGYTF
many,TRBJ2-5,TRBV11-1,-,TGTGCCAGCAGCTCCTGGGGGACCCAAGAGACCCAGTACTTC,CASSSWGTQETQYF
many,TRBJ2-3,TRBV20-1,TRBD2,TGCAGTGCCAGGCGCGGGGGATTCACAGATACGCAGTATTTT,CSARRGGFTDTQYF
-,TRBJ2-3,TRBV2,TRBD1,TGTGCCAGCAGCCAGAGGGACAGGGGGTCGGATACGCAGTATTTT,CASSQRDRGSDTQYF
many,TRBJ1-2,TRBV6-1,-,TGTGCCAGCAGTCCCTCCGGGGGCGCAAACTATGGCTACACCTTC,CASSPSGGANYGYTF
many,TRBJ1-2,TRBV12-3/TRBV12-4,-,TGTGCCAGCAGTCGGGGGTCCCTTAAGGGCTACACCTTC,CASSRGSLKGYTF
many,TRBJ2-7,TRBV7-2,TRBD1,TGTGCCAGCAGCCACCCGAGGGGACAGGGGGCGCGGAGGGCAACCTACGAGCAGTACTTC,CASSHPRGQGARRATYEQYF
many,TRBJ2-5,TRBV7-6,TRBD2,TGTGCCAGCAGGAGGACTAGCGGGGGGCCAGAGACCCAGTACTTC,CASRRTSGGPETQYF
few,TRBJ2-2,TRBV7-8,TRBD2,TGTGCCAGCAGCAATAAAAGCGGCGGGGGGACCGGGGAGCTGTTTTTT,CASSNKSGGGTGELFF
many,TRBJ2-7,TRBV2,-,TGTGCCAGCAGTGAAGCGCTTCCGAAGTCAGCTTCCTACGAGCAGTACTTC,CASSEALPKSASYEQYF
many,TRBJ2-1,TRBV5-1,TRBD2,TGCGCCAGCAGCATTTTAGCGGGAGGTAGAAGTAGTGAGCAGTTCTTC,CASSILAGGRSSEQFF
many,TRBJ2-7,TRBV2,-,TGTGCCGCCAAGCCGGAGTCTATCTCCTACGAGCAGTACTTC,CAAKPESISYEQYF
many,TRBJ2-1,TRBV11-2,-,TGTGCCAGCAGCCAGCGGCGGACCAGCTCCTACAATGAGCAGTTCTTC,CASSQRRTSSYNEQFF
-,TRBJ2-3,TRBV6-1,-,TGTGCCAGCAGTGGTAGTGGCGGGCTCACAGATACGCAGTATTTT,CASSGSGGLTDTQYF
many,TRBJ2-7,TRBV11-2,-,TGTGCCAGCAGCTTAGCTCATGCAGGGTGGGGCCGCGAGCAGTACTTC,CASSLAHAGWGREQYF
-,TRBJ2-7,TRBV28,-,TGTGCCAGCACCCCCGGCGGGACCCCTGGGGCGTCCGAGCAGTACTTC,CASTPGGTPGASEQYF
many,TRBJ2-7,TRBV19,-,TGTGCCAGTAGTATAGCCCATAGTGGGTACGAGCAGTACTTC,CASSIAHSGYEQYF
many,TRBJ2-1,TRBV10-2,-,TGCGCCAGCAGTACTAGGACCCAGCAGTTCTTC,CASSTRTQQFF
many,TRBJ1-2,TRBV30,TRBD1,TGTGCCTGGAGTCAAGGACAGGGGAGAGGCTACACCTTC,CAWSQGQGRGYTF
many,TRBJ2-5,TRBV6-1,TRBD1,TGTGCCAGCAGTGCGGGGGAGGGACAGGGGATAACCCAGTACTTC,CASSAGEGQGITQYF
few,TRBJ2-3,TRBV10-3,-,TGTGCCATCGGAAGGGGAATGAGGGGGACCGCAGATACGCAGTATTTT,CAIGRGMRGTADTQYF
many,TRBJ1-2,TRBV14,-,TGTGCCAGCAGCCAAATGAGCAGGGGTCATGGCTACACCTTC,CASSQMSRGHGYTF
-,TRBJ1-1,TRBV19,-,TGTGCCAGTAGTATTCCAGGGCTGAACACTGAAGCTTTCTTT,CASSIPGLNTEAFF
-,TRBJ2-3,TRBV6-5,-,TGTGCCAGCAGTTTGACGGCCGTCACGAGGGGACTAGATACGCAGTATTTT,CASSLTAVTRGLDTQYF
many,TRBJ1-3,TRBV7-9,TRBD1,TGTGCCAGCAGCACCCGGGGGACAGTCTCTGGAAACACCATATATTTT,CASSTRGTVSGNTIYF
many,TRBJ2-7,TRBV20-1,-,TGCAGTGCTAGAGATCTTCACTACGAGCAGTACTTC,CSARDLHYEQYF
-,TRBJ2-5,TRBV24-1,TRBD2,TGTGCCACCAGCCCCGGACTAGCGGGAGGAGAGACCCAGTACTTC,CATSPGLAGGETQYF
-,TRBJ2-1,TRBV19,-,TGTGCCAGTAGATATGGACAGCCCAATGAGCAGTTCTTC,CASRYGQPNEQFF
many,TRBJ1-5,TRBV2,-,TGTGCCAGCAGTGATATGATCAAGGCGCCCCAGCATTTT,CASSDMIKAPQHF
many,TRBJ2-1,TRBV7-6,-,TGTGCCAGCAGCCTAAGGGGGGACACACCCTACAATGAGCAGTTCTTC,CASSLRGDTPYNEQFF
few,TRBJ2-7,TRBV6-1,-,TGTGCCAGCAGTCTTGACTATCCAAGCTCCTACGAGCAGTACTTC,CASSLDYPSSYEQYF
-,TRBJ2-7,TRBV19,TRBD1,TGTGCCAGTAGACGATCGGGACAGGGGGCCCACGAGCAGTACTTC,CASRRSGQGAHEQYF
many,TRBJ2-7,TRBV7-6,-,TGTGCCAGCAGCTTAGAGGTATCAGAAACCTACGAGCAGTACTTC,CASSLEVSETYEQYF
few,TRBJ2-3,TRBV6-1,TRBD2,TGTGCCAGCATGAGGACTAGCGGGAGAGGGGGGGGCACAGATACGCAGTATTTT,CASMRTSGRGGGTDTQYF
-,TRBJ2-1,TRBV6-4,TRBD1,TGTGCCAGCAGTTGGACAGGGGAGGCCTACAATGAGCAGTTCTTC,CASSWTGEAYNEQFF
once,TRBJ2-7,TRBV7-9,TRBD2,TGTGCCAGCAGCTTACGGGCCATGGGAGCGGGAGGGTACGAGCAGTACTTC,CASSLRAMGAGGYEQYF
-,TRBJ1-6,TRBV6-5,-,TGTGCCAGCAGTTACTTCCTCCAATCACCCCTCCACTTT,CASSYFLQSPLHF
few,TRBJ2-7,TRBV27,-,TGTGCCAGCAGTTTTCTACCTGTGGGCTACGAGCAGTACTTC,CASSFLPVGYEQYF
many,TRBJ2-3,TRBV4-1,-,TGCGCCAGCAGCCCTCGGACCCTCACAGATACGCAGTATTTT,CASSPRTLTDTQYF
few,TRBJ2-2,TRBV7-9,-,TGTGCCAGCGGGGGGCCGGGGGCCGGGGAGCTGTTTTTT,CASGGPGAGELFF
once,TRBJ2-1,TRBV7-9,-,TGTGCCAGCACCCTCCACCGGGCTAGCGTATCAGATGAGCAGTTCTTC,CASTLHRASVSDEQFF
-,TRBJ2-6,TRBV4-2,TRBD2,TGTGCCAGCAACCAAGGGGAGGGTTTCTCTGGGGCCAACGTCCTGACTTTC,CASNQGEGFSGANVLTF
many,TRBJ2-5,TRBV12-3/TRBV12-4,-,TGTGCCAGCAGTGATGACCCAAACCGGCGGGAGACCCAGTACTTC,CASSDDPNRRETQYF
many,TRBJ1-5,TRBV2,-,TGTGCCACCGGGAGGGATAGCAATCAGCCCCAGCATTTT,CATGRDSNQPQHF
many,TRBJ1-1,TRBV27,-,TGTGCCAGCTACCTCCGCCCCACTGAAGCTTTCTTT,CASYLRPTEAFF
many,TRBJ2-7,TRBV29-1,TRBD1,TGCAGCGTTGCCGGGACAGGGGTCTACGAGCAGTACTTC,CSVAGTGVYEQYF
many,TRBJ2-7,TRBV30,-,TGTGCCTGGGAGGGTAGCGACTACGAGCAGTACTTC,CAWEGSDYEQYF
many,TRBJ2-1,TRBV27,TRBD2,TGTGCCAGCAGTCGACAGGGCCCTACTGGGACTAGCGGGACCCACAATGAGCAGTTCTTC,CASSRQGPTGTSGTHNEQFF
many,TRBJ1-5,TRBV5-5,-,TGTGCCAGCAGCTTGGAACAGTTTAGCAATCAGCCCCAGCATTTT,CASSLEQFSNQPQHF